The 3 T cell receptor beta chains below were found in one sample sequenced in a study of beta chain features in type 1 diabetes. Sequencing targeted expressed TCRB transcripts, as all isolated RNA had been reverse transcribed. Clones were read by immunoSEQ multiplex PCR, and TCRdb kept only the in-frame ones, dropping some. This table holds 390,000 or so clones, about 14% found once. Sequences were obtained from naive CD4+ T cells from blood. The source of these receptors is a man aged 30-40 years in good health.

This clone was recorded a few times. This chain links TRBV7-9 with TRBJ1-3; D is ambiguous. Germline values: CDR1 SEHNR, CDR2 FQNEAQ (reference sequence). With 7 bases removed from V and 0 bases from J, the gap between germline ends came to 7 bases. There are 13 residues in the CDR3. CDR3 in amino acids: CASIGYSGNTIYF. The CDR3 DNA reads as TGTGCCAGCATAGGGTACTCTGGAAACACCATATATTTT.

The J gene is TRBJ1-6, the V gene TRBV6-5; perhaps TRBD1 as D (6 bases). Germline CDR1 and CDR2: MNHEY and SVGAGI. V lost 4 bases, J lost 6 bases, and 10 bases lay in between. This CDR3 region has 14 residues. In DNA, the CDR3 is TGTGCCAGCAGTTTGGACAGCCTTAATTCACCCCTCCACTTT. It translates to CASSLDSLNSPLHF.

This clone came up a few times. The CDR3 here is CASSQENTYEQYF. In DNA form, the CDR3 reads TGTGCCAGCAGCCAGGAAAACACCTACGAGCAGTACTTC. The V and J genes are TRBV14 and TRBJ2-7; D gene unclear. Trimming shortened V by 3 bases and J by 2 bases, and 8 bases separated the two germline ends. Germline loops: CDR1 SGHDN, CDR2 FVKESK. The CDR3 totals 13 residues.